Only a few counts were recorded for the clone carrying this T cell receptor beta chain. No antigen is known for it. The source of the sample is a study of T cells in Graves' hyperthyroidism and ophthalmopathy. The wider study: At the time of initial diagnosis and before any treatment, peripheral blood was collected.

Study-wide findings and caveats: Most thyroid-expanded clonotypes above 0.001 were also found in blood.

Patients were aged 18 to 65, had disease duration under 2 months, and had newly diagnosed hyperthyroidism. PBMCs were obtained from approximately 10 ml fresh peripheral blood. Using RNA transcripts as the source, TCR beta CDR3 regions were amplified. HTBI primers were employed in a first-round RT-PCR of the TCR CDR3. TCRdb passed the multiplex PCR reads through MiXCR, listing each CDR3 protein once. The sample has 750,000 to 950,000 distinct CDR3 sequences; 38% are singletons. The CDR3 is made up of 14 amino acids. Per the germline V gene, CDR1 is SGHTA and CDR2 is FQGNSA. Trimming took 5 bases from V and 6 from J, leaving 13 bases between them.

The chain combines TRBV7-2 with TRBJ2-2; possibly TRBD2 for D (5 bases). The material sequenced was blood. This clonotype was sampled from a man younger than 30 with Graves' hyperthyroidism. CDR3 in DNA: TGTGCCAGCAGCGTCCCCACTAGAGCCGGGGAGCTGTTTTTT. Its protein is CASSVPTRAGELFF. Full variable domain (rest looked up from reference TRBV7-2 and TRBJ2-2): GAGVSQSPSNKVTEKGKDVELRCDPISGHTALYWYRQSLGQGLEFLIYFQGNSAPDKSGLPSDRFSAERTGGSVSTLTIQRTQQEDSAVYLCASSVPTRAGELFFGEGSRLTVL.